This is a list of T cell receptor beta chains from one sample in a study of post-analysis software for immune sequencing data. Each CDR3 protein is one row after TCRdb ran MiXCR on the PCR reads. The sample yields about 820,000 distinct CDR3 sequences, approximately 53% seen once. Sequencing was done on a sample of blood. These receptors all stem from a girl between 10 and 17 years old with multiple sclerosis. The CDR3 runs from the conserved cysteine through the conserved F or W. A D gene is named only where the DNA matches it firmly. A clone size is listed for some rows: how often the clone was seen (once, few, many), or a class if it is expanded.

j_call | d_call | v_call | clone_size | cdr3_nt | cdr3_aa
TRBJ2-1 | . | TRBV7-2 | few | TGTGCCAGCAGCTTAGCAGCGATGAATGAGCAGTTCTTC | CASSLAAMNEQFF
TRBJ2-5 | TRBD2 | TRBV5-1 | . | TGCGCCACCACGAGCGGGAGTGAAGAGACCCAGTACTTC | CATTSGSEETQYF
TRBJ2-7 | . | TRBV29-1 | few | TGCAGCGTTGGTGGGAGAGGGGCCAACGAGCAGTACTTC | CSVGGRGANEQYF
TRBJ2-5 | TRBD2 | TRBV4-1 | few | TGCGCCAGCAGCCAAGTGGCGGGGGGCTCAGGAGAGACCCAGTACTTC | CASSQVAGGSGETQYF
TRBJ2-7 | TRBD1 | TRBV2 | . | TGTGCCAGCAGCGGACAGGGGGGCAGGGCGCGCGAGCAGTACTTC | CASSGQGGRAREQYF
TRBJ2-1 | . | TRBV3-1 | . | TGTGCCAGCCGGGAAGTAGGGAACAATGAGCAGTTCTTC | CASREVGNNEQFF
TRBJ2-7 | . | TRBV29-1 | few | TGCAGCGTTGGAGGTTTGCGGCCGGACGGACACGAGCAGTACTTC | CSVGGLRPDGHEQYF
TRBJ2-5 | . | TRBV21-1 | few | TGTGCCAGCAGCAAAGAGGGCACAGGGCGGGAGACCCAGTACTTC | CASSKEGTGRETQYF
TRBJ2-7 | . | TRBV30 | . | TGTTCCTGGAGTGTACGCTCCCGGCTTGGCGAGCAGTACTTC | CSWSVRSRLGEQYF
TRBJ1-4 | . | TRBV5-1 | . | TGCGCCAGCAGCTTCTCCGGGAATAATGAAAAACTGTTTTTT | CASSFSGNNEKLFF
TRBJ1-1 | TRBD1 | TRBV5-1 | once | TGCGCCAGCAGCTCGTGGACAGGCGAGAACACTGAAGCTTTCTTT | CASSSWTGENTEAFF
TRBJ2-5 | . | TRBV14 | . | TGTGCCAGCAGCCAAGATAGAGCGGTTCAAGAGACCCGGTACTTC | CASSQDRAVQETRYF
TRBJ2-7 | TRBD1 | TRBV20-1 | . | TGCAGTGCGGGACAGGGAGGGACCTACGAGCAGTACTTC | CSAGQGGTYEQYF
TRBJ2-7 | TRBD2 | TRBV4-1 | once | TGCGCCAGCAGCCAGGGACTAACAGGCTACGAGCAGTACTTC | CASSQGLTGYEQYF